This TCR beta chain was sequenced in a study of blood T cell repertoires in COVID-19. Study information: Material from acute and convalescent COVID-19 was sourced from the United States, Italy and Spain. From T cells, B-cell-depleted T cells, or PBMCs came the material, which was cDNA or gDNA.

Per the study methods: Scientists estimated how many nucleated cells there were by amplifying reference gene primers. Only in-frame clones appear in the TCRdb table, and some are missing; sequencing was by immunoSEQ multiplex PCR. V, J and clone size reflect that table, while D and trimming were determined from the DNA. Of 200,000 or so clones in the sample, around 80% were seen once. This clone was observed a few times. The CDR3 is made up of 12 amino acids. Trimming pared 5 bases from V and 7 bases from J, leaving 11 bases between. In germline, CDR1 is KGHSH, CDR2 LQKENI. The chain is built from TRBV18 and TRBJ1-1; tentative D call: TRBD1 (6 bases). The receptor's source is a human donor with acute or convalescent COVID-19. The donor label of this sample is uncertain. What was sequenced was peripheral blood. The CDR3 loop reads CASSANRVEAFF. The DNA of the CDR3 is TGTGCCAGCTCAGCTAACAGGGTTGAAGCTTTCTTT.